This is a list of T cell receptor beta chains from one sample in a study of blood T cell repertoires in COVID-19. Profiling relied on immunoSEQ multiplex PCR, and the TCRdb table lists in-frame clones only, not all of them. The table records 80,000 to 85,000 clones, 80% to 90% of them present only once. The sample taken for sequencing was peripheral blood. These receptors originate from an elderly woman with acute or convalescent COVID-19. Both conserved end residues are part of each CDR3. Each record gives: V gene, J gene, clone size, D gene, CDR3 protein, CDR3 DNA. D genes are given only for firm matches. Clone size, where shown, is once, few, many, or a class for clones that have expanded.

TRBV3-1/TRBV3-2	TRBJ1-4	once	TRBD1	CASSPGQGAGSEKLFF	TGTGCCAGCAGCCCCGGACAGGGGGCTGGTAGCGAAAAACTGTTTTTT
TRBV14	TRBJ1-1	.	.	CASSQEIGNTEAFF	TGTGCCAGCAGCCAAGAAATCGGGAACACTGAAGCTTTCTTT
TRBV5-1	TRBJ2-3	.	.	CASSLAILTDTQYF	TGCGCCAGCAGCTTGGCGATACTCACAGATACGCAGTATTTT
TRBV2	TRBJ2-2	.	TRBD1	CASSWDRGRITGELFF	TGTGCCAGCAGTTGGGACAGGGGGCGAATCACCGGGGAGCTGTTTTTT
TRBV29-1	TRBJ1-2	.	TRBD1	CSVVGGGGGYTF	TGCAGCGTTGTAGGGGGCGGAGGTGGCTACACCTTC
TRBV21-1	TRBJ1-5	.	.	CASSKSRTVWQPQHF	TGTGCCAGCAGCAAAAGCCGGACAGTGTGGCAGCCCCAGCATTTT
TRBV25-1	TRBJ1-2	.	.	CASSFGAGSGYTF	.
TRBV15	TRBJ1-3	.	.	CATSVGIFGNTIYF	TGTGCCACCAGCGTCGGGATTTTTGGAAACACCATATATTTT
TRBV6-5	TRBJ1-5	few	.	CASSNGARNQPQHF	TGTGCCAGCAGCAATGGGGCGCGCAATCAGCCCCAGCATTTT
TRBV19	TRBJ2-2	.	TRBD1	CASKRGPTNTGELFF	TGTGCCAGTAAAAGGGGGCCGACGAACACCGGGGAGCTGTTTTTT
TRBV3-1/TRBV3-2	TRBJ1-3	.	TRBD1	CASSQDAPRTGGNTIYF	TGTGCCAGCAGCCAAGATGCTCCCAGGACAGGGGGAAACACCATATATTTT
TRBV13	TRBJ2-1	few	.	CASSSSLVATYNEQFF	TGTGCCAGCAGCTCCAGCCTAGTGGCCACTTACAATGAGCAGTTCTTC
TRBV12-3/TRBV12-4	TRBJ2-1	.	TRBD1	CASRFRGNEQFF	TGTGCCAGCAGATTCAGGGGGAATGAGCAGTTCTTC
TRBV7-9	TRBJ2-7	once	.	CASSLAGGYEQYF	TGTGCCAGCAGCTTAGCCGGCGGTTACGAGCAGTACTTC
TRBV4-2	TRBJ2-5	.	.	CASSQEWQGQETQYF	TGTGCCAGCAGCCAAGAGTGGCAGGGACAAGAGACCCAGTACTTC
TRBV6-5	TRBJ2-7	.	.	CASSIGASRVYEQYF	TGTGCCAGCAGTATCGGAGCTTCGCGAGTATACGAGCAGTACTTC
TRBV6-5	TRBJ2-7	.	TRBD1	CASSKQGLPLYEQYF	TGTGCCAGCAGTAAACAGGGGCTGCCCCTCTACGAGCAGTACTTC
TRBV3-1/TRBV3-2	TRBJ2-7	.	TRBD1	CASSQGLPGQGGEQYF	TGTGCCAGCAGCCAAGGACTCCCGGGACAGGGAGGGGAGCAGTACTTC
TRBV24-1	TRBJ2-1	.	TRBD1	CATSRGTGGMDEQFF	TGTGCCACCAGTCGCGGGACAGGGGGCATGGATGAGCAGTTCTTC
TRBV7-9	TRBJ2-7	.	.	CASSNLNEQYF	TGTGCCAGCAGCAACTTGAACGAGCAGTACTTC
TRBV19	TRBJ2-7	.	.	CASSAAVDGEQYF	TGTGCCAGTAGTGCCGCGGTCGATGGGGAGCAGTACTTC
TRBV7-2	TRBJ1-3	.	.	CASSFDRGNTIYF	TGTGCCAGCAGCTTCGACAGGGGAAACACCATATATTTT
TRBV11-3	TRBJ2-1	.	TRBD2	CASSWGASGVAYNEQFF	TGTGCCAGCAGCTGGGGGGCTAGCGGGGTCGCCTACAATGAGCAGTTCTTC
TRBV4-1	TRBJ2-7	few	TRBD1	CASSQDGTGVSYEQYF	TGCGCCAGCAGCCAAGATGGGACAGGGGTCTCCTACGAGCAGTACTTC
TRBV19	TRBJ2-1	.	.	CASRGDNLYNEQFF	TGTGCCAGTAGGGGGGACAATCTATACAATGAGCAGTTCTTC
TRBV9	TRBJ2-2	.	TRBD1	CASSAGQGADPNTGELFF	TGTGCCAGCAGCGCGGGACAGGGGGCCGACCCGAACACCGGGGAGCTGTTTTTT
TRBV24-1	TRBJ2-2	.	TRBD1	CATSDPRQGDTGELFF	TGTGCCACCAGTGACCCTCGACAGGGTGACACCGGGGAGCTGTTTTTT
TRBV18	TRBJ1-5	.	.	CASSPRGGGNQPQHF	TGTGCCAGCTCCCCCAGGGGTGGAGGCAATCAGCCCCAGCATTTT
TRBV11-2	TRBJ2-4	.	TRBD2	CASSLEGLAGDRNKNIQYF	TGTGCCAGCAGCTTAGAGGGACTAGCGGGAGATCGGAACAAAAACATTCAGTACTTC
TRBV3-1/TRBV3-2	TRBJ2-1	.	.	CASRPRQGYNEQFF	TGTGCCAGCAGGCCTCGGCAGGGCTACAATGAGCAGTTCTTC
TRBV30	TRBJ2-1	.	TRBD2	CAWSVPRGVTNEQFF	TGTGCCTGGAGTGTACCTCGGGGGGTCACCAATGAGCAGTTCTTC
TRBV19	TRBJ2-3	.	.	CASTLPGTDTQYF	TGTGCCAGTACCCTGCCGGGGACAGATACGCAGTATTTT
TRBV7-7	TRBJ2-2	.	.	CASSESRGGELFF	TGTGCTAGCAGCGAAAGTAGGGGCGGGGAGCTGTTTTTT
TRBV2	TRBJ2-5	.	TRBD2	CASKLVAGVETQYF	TGTGCCAGCAAGCTGGTAGCGGGAGTTGAGACCCAGTACTTC
TRBV2	TRBJ2-1	.	TRBD2	CASRVRVAGEPLDEQFF	TGTGCCAGCAGGGTCCGGGTGGCGGGGGAACCCTTGGATGAGCAGTTCTTC
TRBV6-6	TRBJ1-5	.	.	CASSYPGNSNQPQHF	TGTGCCAGCAGTTACCCAGGGAATAGCAATCAGCCCCAGCATTTT
TRBV18	TRBJ1-5	.	.	CASSPQTAEQPQHF	TGTGCCAGCTCACCACAAACAGCTGAACAGCCCCAGCATTTT
TRBV7-3	TRBJ2-3	.	TRBD2	CASSLSGVADTQYF	TGTGCCAGCAGCCTTAGCGGGGTGGCAGATACGCAGTATTTT
TRBV3-1/TRBV3-2	TRBJ2-1	.	TRBD2	CASSQGTSAPEQFF	TGTGCCAGCAGCCAAGGGACTAGCGCCCCTGAGCAGTTCTTC
TRBV27	TRBJ2-7	.	TRBD1	CASSPTGTGLYEQYF	TGTGCCAGCAGTCCAACCGGGACAGGCTTGTACGAGCAGTACTTC
TRBV18	TRBJ2-1	.	TRBD1	CASSHETGDNEQFF	TGTGCCAGCTCCCACGAGACAGGGGACAATGAGCAGTTCTTC
TRBV7-9	TRBJ2-1	.	TRBD1	CASFPGQGQSFSYNEQFF	TGTGCCAGCTTCCCGGGACAGGGGCAGTCTTTCTCCTACAATGAGCAGTTCTTC
TRBV5-1	TRBJ2-3	.	TRBD2	CASSLMAGGTDTQYF	TGCGCCAGCAGCTTGATGGCGGGGGGGACAGATACGCAGTATTTT
TRBV19	TRBJ1-5	.	TRBD1	CASTKDRGFNQPQHF	TGTGCCAGTACTAAGGACAGGGGATTCAATCAGCCCCAGCATTTT
TRBV13	TRBJ1-6	.	.	CASSFSGERYSPLHF	TGTGCCAGCAGCTTTTCAGGGGAAAGGTACTCACCCCTCCACTTT
TRBV7-3	TRBJ2-3	.	TRBD1	CASSLWGQGGDTQYF	TGTGCCAGCAGCTTATGGGGACAGGGTGGAGATACGCAGTATTTT
TRBV6-5	TRBJ1-4	.	TRBD1	CASRPGGNEKLFF	TGTGCCAGCAGACCAGGGGGTAACGAAAAACTGTTTTTT
TRBV19	TRBJ2-3	once	.	CASSIQGPSSTDTQYF	TGTGCCAGTAGTATACAGGGGCCGTCTAGCACAGATACGCAGTATTTT
TRBV7-2	TRBJ2-3	.	.	CASSVAPAEDTQYF	TGTGCCAGCAGCGTCGCTCCTGCGGAAGATACGCAGTATTTT
TRBV4-1	TRBJ2-2	.	.	CASSQFEAITGELFF	TGCGCCAGCAGCCAATTCGAGGCGATCACCGGGGAGCTGTTTTTT
TRBV2	TRBJ2-3	.	.	CASSGRGTPTDTQYF	TGTGCCAGCAGCGGAAGGGGGACGCCCACAGATACGCAGTATTTT
TRBV5-1	TRBJ2-5	.	TRBD2	CASSSGLAGMMETQYF	TGCGCCAGCAGCAGCGGACTAGCGGGGATGATGGAGACCCAGTACTTC
TRBV6-5	TRBJ2-7	.	TRBD1	CASSYTPGQGAEQYF	TGTGCCAGCAGTTACACCCCGGGACAGGGGGCCGAGCAGTACTTC